The 32 T cell receptor beta chains reported below all come from one sample, sequenced in a study of PD-L1 blockade in urothelial cancer. The data were produced by immunoSEQ multiplex PCR, yet TCRdb's version contains in-frame clones alone and is incomplete. The data show about 84,000 clones, with about four fifths seen just once and 8% to 10% held by the top ten. The starting material was PBMCs, obtained around atezolizumab (anti-PD-L1) treatment. These receptors were collected from a man between 65 and 85 years old with urothelial cancer.

The V gene is TRBV2, the J gene TRBJ1-4; 10 bases line up with TRBD1. In germline, CDR1 is SNHLY, CDR2 FYNNEI. The length of the CDR3 is 15 residues. The V and J ends lost 6 bases and 5 bases, in that order; junction bases with no gene match: 6. The CDR3 loop is CASSRRGQGNEKLFF. The CDR3 DNA is TGTGCCAGCAGCCGTAGGGGACAGGGGAATGAAAAACTGTTTTTT.

CDR3 in DNA: TGTGCCAGTTGGGACAGGGCGAGAGGAAACACCATATATTTT. Its protein product is CASWDRARGNTIYF. V usage is TRBV19 and J usage is TRBJ1-3; TRBD1 matches at 9 bases. CDR1 is LNHDA, CDR2 SQIVND, per germline (reference sequence). V trimming: 8 bases; J trimming: 4 bases; junction bases outside the gene matches: 6. The CDR3 has 14 amino acids.

V is TRBV2 and J is TRBJ2-3, with 8 nucleotides matching TRBD2. Germline V gives CDR1 SNHLY, CDR2 FYNNEI. The CDR3 runs to 19 residues. The trim removed 6 bases at V and 2 bases at J, leaving 19 bases unmatched. The CDR3 DNA is TGTGCCAGCAGCCCATTCCTACGAGATACTAGCGGCCTCACAGATACGCAGTATTTT. As protein: CASSPFLRDTSGLTDTQYF.

This clone was seen a handful of times. The chain links TRBV7-6 to TRBJ2-5; D not certain. This CDR3 spans 16 amino acids. CDR1 is SGHVS, CDR2 FNYEAQ, per germline. Trimming took 2 bases from V and 1 from J, leaving 14 bases between them. The CDR3 protein is CASSLFVVGFQETQYF. Here the CDR3 DNA reads TGTGCCAGCAGCTTATTCGTGGTCGGGTTCCAAGAGACCCAGTACTTC.

V is TRBV10-2 and J is TRBJ1-2; 10 positions agree with TRBD1. With 5 bases clipped from V and 5 bases from J, the junction kept 5 bases outside the gene matches. Germline CDR1 and CDR2: WSHSY and SAAADI. CDR3 length equals 14 residues. CDR3 bases: TGCGCCAGCAGTCCCGGGACAGGGGATTATGGCTACACCTTC. This codes for CASSPGTGDYGYTF.

V and J are TRBV10-2 and TRBJ2-3, with 11 bases that match TRBD1. CDR1 WSHSY and CDR2 SAAADI come from the germline V gene. This CDR3 has 16 residues. The junction had 5 bases not matched to a gene; V was cut back by 6 bases and J by 0 bases. CDR3 amino acids: CASSRRDRGSTDTQYF. The CDR3 DNA reads as TGCGCCAGCAGCCGGAGGGACAGGGGGAGCACAGATACGCAGTATTTT.

The genes are TRBV4-1 and TRBJ1-4; 7 bases are shared with TRBD1. V lost 4 bases and J lost 3; bases outside the gene matches: 2. CDR1 is MGHRA, CDR2 YSYEKL, per germline. There are 14 residues in the CDR3. CDR3 in DNA: TGCGCCAGCAGCCTGGGACAGTCTAATGAAAAACTGTTTTTT. This codes for CASSLGQSNEKLFF.

CDR3 residues: CASSSALAGYEQYF. The CDR3 nucleotides are TGTGCCAGCAGCTCCGCCCTAGCGGGGTACGAGCAGTACTTC. This rearrangement joins TRBV7-2 to TRBJ2-7, with TRBD2 identical over 9 bases. CDR3 size: 14 residues. CDR1 SGHTA and CDR2 FQGNSA come from the germline V gene. V lost 4 bases, J lost 4 bases, and 5 bases stayed unmatched.

The V call is TRBV7-2, the J call TRBJ2-1; no clear D gene. V shed 1 base and J shed 8 bases, with 9 bases lying between them. CDR3 size: 13 residues. CDR1 is SGHTA and CDR2 is FQGNSA in the germline V gene. CDR3 protein: CASSLGSFDEQFF. CDR3 DNA sequence: TGTGCCAGCAGCTTAGGTAGCTTTGATGAGCAGTTCTTC.

The chain employs TRBV5-6 and TRBJ2-7; 7 bases map to TRBD1. The junction had 3 bases not matched to a gene; V was cut back by 0 bases and J by 6 bases. The CDR3 is 13 amino acids. Germline V gene data show CDR1 as SGHDT and CDR2 as YYEEEE. DNA of the CDR3: TGTGCCAGCAGCTTGGCGGCAGGGGGCGAGCAGTACTTC. It yields the protein CASSLAAGGEQYF.

The V call is TRBV6-1, the J call TRBJ2-2; TRBD1 matches 8 bases. The CDR3 spans 13 residues. After removal of 5 bases from V and 6 bases from J, the junction contained 2 bases not matched to a gene. Germline-derived CDR1 and CDR2 are MNHNS and SASEGT. The CDR3, as DNA: TGTGCCAGCAGTCTACAGGGGGCCGGGGAGCTGTTTTTT. Translated, it gives CASSLQGAGELFF.

This rearrangement joins TRBV7-9 to TRBJ1-1; maybe TRBD1 (6 bases). The CDR3 runs to 14 residues. Germline values: CDR1 SEHNR, CDR2 FQNEAQ (reference sequence). Trimming left V 4 bases short and J 4 bases short, with 13 bases between. CDR3 amino acids: CASSYSGEGTEAFF. The CDR3 nucleotides read TGTGCCAGCAGCTATTCAGGGGAGGGCACTGAAGCTTTCTTT.

There are a few counts of this clone. This chain connects TRBV4-3 to TRBJ2-1; 8 bases map to TRBD2. Germline CDR1 and CDR2: LGHNA and YSLEER. The CDR3 runs to 17 residues. With V trimmed by 0 bases and J by 3 bases, 7 bases remained unmatched. The CDR3 sequence is CASSQDLGAGVYNEQFF. The DNA of the CDR3 is TGCGCCAGCAGCCAAGATCTCGGAGCGGGAGTCTACAATGAGCAGTTCTTC.

In this sample, this clone turned up a few times. V is TRBV21-1 and J is TRBJ1-5. TRBV21-1 is shown as a pseudogene. The CDR3 loop spans 11 amino acids. This CDR3 is CASSSDQPQHF. DNA for the CDR3: TGTGCCAGCAGCAGCGATCAGCCCCAGCATTTT.

A few counts support this clone. The chain joins TRBV19 to TRBJ1-1, with 7 bases that match TRBD1. The CDR3 sequence is 14 residues long. Trimming at V came to 5 bases and at J to 4 bases, leaving 7 bases not matched to a gene. Germline assignment: CDR1 LNHDA and CDR2 SQIVND (reference sequence). The CDR3 reads CASSRTGAATEAFF. In DNA, the CDR3 is TGTGCCAGTAGTCGAACAGGGGCTGCCACTGAAGCTTTCTTT.

This sequence joins TRBV6-1 and TRBJ1-2, with 10 bases that match TRBD1. This CDR3 region has 14 residues. V lost 4 bases, J lost 3 bases, and 2 bases stayed unmatched. Germline-derived CDR1 and CDR2 are MNHNS and SASEGT. The CDR3 bases are TGTGCCAGCAGTGGAGGGACAGGGGACTATGGCTACACCTTC. This gives the protein CASSGGTGDYGYTF.

The chain carries TRBV25-1 and TRBJ1-1, with D unclear. V was clipped by 9 bases and J by 8 bases, with 13 bases between them. Germline CDR1 and CDR2: MGHDK and SYGVNS. The CDR3 consists of 11 residues. The CDR3 DNA reads as TGTGCCAGTACACTAGCAGGAGAAGCTTTCTTT. Amino acid sequence: CASTLAGEAFF.

This CDR3 reads CASSQEASGMDGYTF. The CDR3 region has the DNA TGCGCCAGCAGCCAAGAGGCGTCGGGAATGGATGGCTACACCTTC. The chain links TRBV4-1 to TRBJ1-2; unclear D gene. Deletions cut 0 bases from V and 6 bases from J, with 14 bases between. Germline CDR1 MGHRA, CDR2 YSYEKL. The CDR3 totals 15 residues.

In this sample, this clone turned up once. This chain links TRBV7-9 with TRBJ2-3; 7 bases match TRBD2. The CDR3 consists of 16 residues. Germline assignment: CDR1 SEHNR and CDR2 FQNEAQ (reference sequence). V lost 2 bases and J lost 2; bases outside the gene matches: 7. The CDR3 sequence: CASSLSVGGPTDTQYF. DNA for the CDR3: TGTGCCAGCAGCTTATCGGTGGGAGGGCCCACAGATACGCAGTATTTT.

This clone came up once. The chain is built from TRBV7-2 and TRBJ1-2, with 9 positions matching TRBD1. V shed 1 base and J 5 bases; nucleotides not matched to a gene: 5. The CDR3 spans 15 residues. Germline loops: CDR1 SGHTA, CDR2 FQGNSA. This CDR3 reads CASSLEPGQGYGYTF. CDR3 nucleotide sequence: TGTGCCAGCAGCTTAGAGCCGGGACAGGGATATGGCTACACCTTC.

The V gene is TRBV2, the J gene TRBJ1-2, with 8 positions matching TRBD1. The CDR3 length is 14 residues. Germline trimming cut 6 bases from V and 4 bases from J; bases unmatched to any gene: 7. Germline assignment: CDR1 SNHLY and CDR2 FYNNEI. CDR3 coding DNA: TGTGCCAGCAGCTACGGGACAGGAACCTATGGCTACACCTTC. Its translation: CASSYGTGTYGYTF. Full variable domain (remainder filled in from reference TRBV2 and TRBJ1-2): EPEVTQTPSHQVTQMGQEVILRCVPISNHLYFYWYRQILGQKVEFLVSFYNNEISEKSEIFDDQFSVERPDGSNFTLKIRSTKLEDSAMYFCASSYGTGTYGYTFGSGTRLTVV.

By sample share, this clone is large (0.1 to 1%). In the same sample, other DNA sequences code for this CDR3. V is TRBV6-5 and J is TRBJ2-7, with TRBD1 identical over 8 bases. Germline V gene data show CDR1 as MNHEY and CDR2 as SVGAGI. This CDR3 spans 14 amino acids. Losses at the gene ends were 5 bases for V and 4 bases for J; bases not matched to a gene: 7. The CDR3 protein is CASSPGTGSYEQYF. The CDR3 DNA is TGTGCCAGCAGTCCCGGGACAGGCTCATACGAGCAGTACTTC.

The rearrangement joins TRBV11-2 to TRBJ2-7, with 9 bases identical to TRBD2. Germline values: CDR1 SGHAT, CDR2 FQNNGV. Trimming took 5 bases from V and 3 from J; bases not matched to a gene: 17. The CDR3 contains 18 residues. In DNA form, the CDR3 reads TGTGCCAGCAGCCCCTTAGCTTACTCGCGGGAGGGCCTCTACGAGCAGTACTTC. Encoded protein: CASSPLAYSREGLYEQYF.

V is TRBV11-2 and J is TRBJ2-7, with TRBD2 as a possible D gene (7 bases). This CDR3 comprises 13 residues. CDR1 is SGHAT, CDR2 FQNNGV, per germline. Trimming removed 5 bases from V and 7 bases from J, with 15 bases in between. The DNA for the CDR3 is TGTGCCAGCAGCGTGGGGGGGGGCGGTGAGCAGTACTTC. It translates to CASSVGGGGEQYF.

The chain employs TRBV28 and TRBJ1-1, with 7 bases identical to TRBD1. The CDR3 is 14 amino acids. With V trimmed by 6 bases and J by 1 base, 5 bases remained unmatched. The germline V gene encodes CDR1 MDHEN and CDR2 SYDVKM. The CDR3 region is CASRLRTGNTEAFF. The CDR3 DNA sequence: TGTGCCAGCAGGCTAAGGACAGGGAACACTGAAGCTTTCTTT.

V usage is TRBV7-8 and J usage is TRBJ2-3, with 11 bases fitting TRBD2. This CDR3 has 16 amino acids. V gave up 5 bases and J gave up 0 bases; unmatched junction bases: 4. Germline CDR1 is SGHVS and CDR2 is FQNEAQ. This chain's CDR3 is CASSMTSGTSTDTQYF. In nucleotides, the CDR3 is TGTGCCAGCAGCATGACTAGCGGGACTAGCACAGATACGCAGTATTTT.

V is TRBV27 and J is TRBJ2-6; 8 positions match TRBD1. Germline assignment: CDR1 MNHEY and CDR2 SMNVEV (reference sequence). The CDR3 is made up of 18 amino acids. With V trimmed by 4 bases and J by 0 bases, 8 bases remained unmatched. This chain's CDR3 is CASSWYGQGLSGANVLTF. Here the CDR3 DNA reads TGTGCCAGCAGTTGGTATGGACAGGGCCTCTCTGGGGCCAACGTCCTGACTTTC.

The chain couples TRBV7-2 to TRBJ1-3; maybe TRBD1 (6 bases). The V end lost 6 bases, the J end lost 0 bases, and 12 bases lay between the germline ends. Germline CDR1 SGHTA, CDR2 FQGNSA. The CDR3 is 15 amino acids. This CDR3 reads CASSSDRGSGNTIYF. In nucleotides, the CDR3 is TGTGCCAGCAGTTCGGACAGAGGCTCTGGAAACACCATATATTTT.

CDR3 coding DNA: TGTGCCAGCAGAGGGGTCGCAGATACGCAGTATTTT. Translated, it gives CASRGVADTQYF. This sequence joins TRBV7-2 and TRBJ2-3; D may be TRBD1 (5 bases). This CDR3 spans 12 amino acids. Germline-derived CDR1 and CDR2 are SGHTA and FQGNSA. V lost 6 bases and J lost 4, with 8 bases in between.

The chain couples TRBV7-6 to TRBJ2-5; 9 bases line up with TRBD2. CDR1 is SGHVS and CDR2 is FNYEAQ in the germline V gene. The J segment lost 1 base and the V segment lost 1 base, leaving 7 bases of the junction unmatched. This CDR3 is 17 amino acids long. CDR3 coding DNA: TGTGCCAGCAGCTTAGGTCCCCGTAGCGGGGGCCAAGAGACCCAGTACTTC. Its protein is CASSLGPRSGGQETQYF.

This clone came up a few times. The CDR3 reads CASSFIGGGDGNTIYF. CDR3 coding DNA: TGTGCCAGCAGCTTTATTGGAGGGGGCGATGGAAACACCATATATTTT. J is TRBJ1-3 and V is TRBV5-6, with 7 positions matching TRBD1. Germline V CDR1 and CDR2: SGHDT, YYEEEE. The CDR3 contains 16 residues. V trimming: 2 bases; J trimming: 3 bases; junction bases outside the gene matches: 8. Full variable domain (rest looked up from reference TRBV5-6 and TRBJ1-3): DAGVTQSPTHLIKTRGQQVTLRCSPKSGHDTVSWYQQALGQGPQFIFQYYEEEERQRGNFPDRFSGHQFPNYSSELNVNALLLGDSALYLCASSFIGGGDGNTIYFGEGSWLTVV.

This sequence joins TRBV14 and TRBJ2-5, with a weak D call TRBD1 (5 bases). From germline, CDR1 is SGHDN and CDR2 FVKESK. The V end lost 6 bases, the J end lost 4 bases, and 21 bases lay between the germline ends. The CDR3 is made up of 16 amino acids. CDR3 in amino acids: CASSLLRDGVLETQYF. For the CDR3, the DNA is TGTGCCAGCAGTCTCCTCAGGGATGGGGTCCTAGAGACCCAGTACTTC.